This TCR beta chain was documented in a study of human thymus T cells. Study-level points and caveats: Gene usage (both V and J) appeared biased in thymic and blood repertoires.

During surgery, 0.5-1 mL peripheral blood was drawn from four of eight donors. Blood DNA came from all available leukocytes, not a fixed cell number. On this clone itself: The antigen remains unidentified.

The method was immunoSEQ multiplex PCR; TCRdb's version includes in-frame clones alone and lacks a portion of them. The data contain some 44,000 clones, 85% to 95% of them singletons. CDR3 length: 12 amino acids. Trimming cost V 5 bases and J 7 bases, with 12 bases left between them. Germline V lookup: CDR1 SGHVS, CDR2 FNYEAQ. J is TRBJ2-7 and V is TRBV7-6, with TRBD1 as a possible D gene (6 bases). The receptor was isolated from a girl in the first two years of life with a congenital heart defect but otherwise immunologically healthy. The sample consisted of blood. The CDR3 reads CASSQGPTEQYF. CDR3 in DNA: TGTGCCAGCAGCCAGGGGCCGACTGAGCAGTACTTC.